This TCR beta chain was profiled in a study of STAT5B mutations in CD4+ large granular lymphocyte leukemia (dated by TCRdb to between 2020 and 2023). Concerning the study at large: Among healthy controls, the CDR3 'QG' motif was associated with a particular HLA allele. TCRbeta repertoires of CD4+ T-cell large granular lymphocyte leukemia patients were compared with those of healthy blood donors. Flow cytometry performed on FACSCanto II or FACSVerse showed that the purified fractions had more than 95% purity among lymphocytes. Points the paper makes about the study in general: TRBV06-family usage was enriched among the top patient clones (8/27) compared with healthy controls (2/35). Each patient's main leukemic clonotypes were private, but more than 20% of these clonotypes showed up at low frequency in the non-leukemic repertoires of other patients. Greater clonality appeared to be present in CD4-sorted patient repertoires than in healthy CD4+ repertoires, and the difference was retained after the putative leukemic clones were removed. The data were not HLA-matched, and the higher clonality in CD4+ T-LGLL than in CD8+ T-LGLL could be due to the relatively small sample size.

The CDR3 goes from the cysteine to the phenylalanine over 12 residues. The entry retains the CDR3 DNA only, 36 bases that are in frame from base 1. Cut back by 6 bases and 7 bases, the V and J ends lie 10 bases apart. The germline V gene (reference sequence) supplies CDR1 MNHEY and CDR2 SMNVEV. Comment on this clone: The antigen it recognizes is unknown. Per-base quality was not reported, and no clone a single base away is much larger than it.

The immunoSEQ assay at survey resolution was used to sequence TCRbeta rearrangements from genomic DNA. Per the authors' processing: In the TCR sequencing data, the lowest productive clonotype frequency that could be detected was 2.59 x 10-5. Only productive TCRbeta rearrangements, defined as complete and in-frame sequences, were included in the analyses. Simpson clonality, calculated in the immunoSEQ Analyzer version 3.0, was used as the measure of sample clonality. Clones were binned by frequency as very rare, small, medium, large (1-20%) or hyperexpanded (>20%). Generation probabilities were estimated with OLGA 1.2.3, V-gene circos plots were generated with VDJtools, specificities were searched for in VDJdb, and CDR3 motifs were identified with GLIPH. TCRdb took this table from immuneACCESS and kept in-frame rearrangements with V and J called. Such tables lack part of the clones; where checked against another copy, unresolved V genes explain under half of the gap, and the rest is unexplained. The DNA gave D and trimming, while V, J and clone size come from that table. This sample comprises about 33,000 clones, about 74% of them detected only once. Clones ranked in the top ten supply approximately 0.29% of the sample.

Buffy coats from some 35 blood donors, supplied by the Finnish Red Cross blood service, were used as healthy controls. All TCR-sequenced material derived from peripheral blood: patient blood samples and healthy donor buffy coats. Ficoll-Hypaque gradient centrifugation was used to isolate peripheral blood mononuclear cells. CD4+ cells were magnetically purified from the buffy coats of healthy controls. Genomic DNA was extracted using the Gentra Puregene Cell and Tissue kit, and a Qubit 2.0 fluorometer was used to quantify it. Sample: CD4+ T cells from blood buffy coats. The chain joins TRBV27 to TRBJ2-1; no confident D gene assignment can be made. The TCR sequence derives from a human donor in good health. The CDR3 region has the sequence CASSTLANEQFF. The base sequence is TGTGCCAGCAGCACCCTTGCAAATGAGCAGTTCTTC.